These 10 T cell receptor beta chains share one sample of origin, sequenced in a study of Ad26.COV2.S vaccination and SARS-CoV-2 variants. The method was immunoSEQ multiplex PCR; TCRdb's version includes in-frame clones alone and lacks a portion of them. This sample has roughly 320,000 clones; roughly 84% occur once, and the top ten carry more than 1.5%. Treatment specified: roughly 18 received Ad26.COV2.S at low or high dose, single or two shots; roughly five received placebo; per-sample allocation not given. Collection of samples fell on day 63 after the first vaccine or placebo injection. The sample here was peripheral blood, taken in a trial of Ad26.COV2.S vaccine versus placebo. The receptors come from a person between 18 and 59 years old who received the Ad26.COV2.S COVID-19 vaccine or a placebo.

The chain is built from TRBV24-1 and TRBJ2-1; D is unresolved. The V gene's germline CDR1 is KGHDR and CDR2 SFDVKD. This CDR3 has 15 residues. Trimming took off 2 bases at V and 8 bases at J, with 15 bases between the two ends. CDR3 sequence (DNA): TGTGCCACCAGTGATTCCGCGGCTATACCCGATGAGCAGTTCTTC. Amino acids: CATSDSAAIPDEQFF.

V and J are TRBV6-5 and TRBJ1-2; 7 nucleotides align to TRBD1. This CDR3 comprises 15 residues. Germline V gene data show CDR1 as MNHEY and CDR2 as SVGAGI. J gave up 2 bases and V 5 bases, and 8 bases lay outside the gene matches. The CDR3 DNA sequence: TGTGCCAGCAGTAGAGCCCCGGGACAGAACTATGGCTACACCTTC. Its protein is CASSRAPGQNYGYTF.

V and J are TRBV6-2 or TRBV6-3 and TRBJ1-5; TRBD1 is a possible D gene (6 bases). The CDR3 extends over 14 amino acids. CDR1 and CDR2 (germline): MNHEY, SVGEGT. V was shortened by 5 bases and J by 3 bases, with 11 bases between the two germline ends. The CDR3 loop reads CASSRGGLNQPQHF. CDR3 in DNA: TGTGCCAGCAGTCGGGGGGGCCTCAATCAGCCCCAGCATTTT.

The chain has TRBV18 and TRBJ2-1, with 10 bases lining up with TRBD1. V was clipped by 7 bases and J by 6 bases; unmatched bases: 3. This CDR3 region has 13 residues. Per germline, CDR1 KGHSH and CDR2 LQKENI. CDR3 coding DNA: TGTGCCAGCTGGAGGGACAGGGGCAATGAGCAGTTCTTC. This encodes CASWRDRGNEQFF.

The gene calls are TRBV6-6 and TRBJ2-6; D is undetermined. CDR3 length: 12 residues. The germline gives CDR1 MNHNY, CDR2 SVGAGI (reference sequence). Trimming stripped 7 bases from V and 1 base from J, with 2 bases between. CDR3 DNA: TGTGCCAGCAATTCTGGGGCCAACGTCCTGACTTTC. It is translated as CASNSGANVLTF.

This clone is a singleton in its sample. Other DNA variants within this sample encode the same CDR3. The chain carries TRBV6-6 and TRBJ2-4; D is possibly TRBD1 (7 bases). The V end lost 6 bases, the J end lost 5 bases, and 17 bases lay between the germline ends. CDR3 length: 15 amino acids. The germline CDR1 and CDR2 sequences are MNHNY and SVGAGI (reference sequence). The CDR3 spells CASRSGGPGENIQYF. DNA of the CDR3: TGTGCCAGCAGATCAGGGGGGCCAGGTGAAAACATTCAGTACTTC.

The CDR3 nucleotides are TGTGCCAGCAGCCCTCGCGGAGACACCATATATTTT. Translating it yields CASSPRGDTIYF. The chain combines TRBV3-1 (or the pseudogene TRBV3-2) with TRBJ1-3; D unresolved. Germline assignment: CDR1 LGHDT and CDR2 YNNKEL (reference sequence). There are 12 residues in the CDR3. Trimming removed 4 bases from V and 8 bases from J, with 9 bases in between.

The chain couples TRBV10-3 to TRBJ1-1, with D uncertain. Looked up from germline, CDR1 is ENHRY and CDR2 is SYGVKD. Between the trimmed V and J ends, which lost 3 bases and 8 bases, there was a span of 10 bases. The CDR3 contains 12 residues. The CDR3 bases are TGTGCCATCAGTGAAGCAGTCGCAGAAGCTTTCTTT. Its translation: CAISEAVAEAFF.

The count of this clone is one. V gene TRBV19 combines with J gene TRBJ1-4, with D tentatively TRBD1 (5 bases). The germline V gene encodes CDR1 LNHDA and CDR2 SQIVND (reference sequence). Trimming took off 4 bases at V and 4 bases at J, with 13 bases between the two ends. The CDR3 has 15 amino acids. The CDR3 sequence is CASSTQGQINEKLFF. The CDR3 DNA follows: TGTGCCAGTAGTACTCAGGGCCAAATTAATGAAAAACTGTTTTTT.

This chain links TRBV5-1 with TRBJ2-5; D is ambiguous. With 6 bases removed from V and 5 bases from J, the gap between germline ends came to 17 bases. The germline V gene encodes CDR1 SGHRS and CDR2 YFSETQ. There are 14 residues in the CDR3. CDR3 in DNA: TGCGCCAGCAAGGAAGGTTCTCCCTGGGAGACCCAGTACTTC. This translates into CASKEGSPWETQYF.